The sequence of this T cell receptor beta chain was determined in a study of CD8 T cells in Susac syndrome. cDNA came from about 0.51 to 1 ug RNA primed by random hexamers. Via MiXCR, TCRdb re-called the immunoSEQ multiplex PCR reads, giving one row per CDR3 protein. In the table there are fewer than 150,000 distinct CDR3 sequences, 94% of which are singletons. The receptor's source is a human donor in good health. Sequenced material: CD8+ T cells from PBMCs.

CDR3 region: CSVRTGSGEQYF. The DNA of the CDR3 is TGCAGCGTTCGGACTGGGTCGGGCGAGCAGTACTTC. The genes are TRBV29-1 and TRBJ2-7; D possibly corresponds to TRBD2 (5 bases). The germline V and J ends were trimmed by 5 bases and 6 bases, with 14 bases remaining between them. The CDR3 runs to 12 residues. Germline lookup yields CDR1 SQVTM and CDR2 ANQGSEA.